These 30 T cell receptor beta chains came from one sample sequenced in a study of blood T cell repertoires in COVID-19 (dated by TCRdb to 2020 to 2022). Receptor amplification or capture employed the immunoSEQ multiplex PCR assay. TCRdb retrieved this table from immuneACCESS and kept in-frame rearrangements only. Not all clones are present; in checked studies, unresolved V genes account for under half, and no reason is known for the remainder. The sample data list fewer than 400,000 clones, and approximately 89% of these were observed just once. Around 1.7% of the sample is in the top ten clones. The sequencing sample was made of PBMCs or T cells enriched from blood (not recorded which). These receptors were collected from a woman in her thirties who had recovered from COVID-19.

This rearrangement joins TRBV5-1 to TRBJ2-7; 8 nucleotides agree with TRBD2. The CDR3 sequence is 14 residues long. CDR1 and CDR2 from the germline V gene are SGHRS and YFSETQ. Trimming at V came to 5 bases and at J to 5 bases, leaving 9 bases not matched to a gene. CDR3 sequence reads: CASRRGEGMDEQYF. In DNA, the CDR3 is TGCGCCAGCAGGCGGGGGGAGGGGATGGACGAGCAGTACTTC.

The gene calls are TRBV30 and TRBJ1-3; TRBD1 aligns across 8 bases. V lost 5 bases and J lost 0; bases outside the gene matches: 3. Germline CDR1 reads GTSNPN; CDR2 reads SVGIG (reference sequence). The CDR3 loop spans 14 amino acids. In DNA, the CDR3 is TGTGCCTGGTCCGGGACAGGCTCTGGAAACACCATATATTTT. Protein sequence: CAWSGTGSGNTIYF.

This chain uses TRBV7-9 with TRBJ1-1, with a tentative D call TRBD1 (5 bases). Germline V lookup: CDR1 SEHNR, CDR2 FQNEAQ (reference sequence). V shed 3 bases and J shed 4 bases, with 24 bases lying between them. CDR3 length: 18 residues. The CDR3: CASSFPIGQGRLSTEAFF. The CDR3 nucleotides read TGTGCCAGCAGCTTCCCGATTGGGCAGGGTCGTCTTAGCACTGAAGCTTTCTTT.

The CDR3 bases are TGTGCCAGCAGCCCGCGGACTAGCGGGAGGCCCCCCCCAGATACGCAGTATTTT. This gives the protein CASSPRTSGRPPPDTQYF. The gene calls are TRBV11-2 and TRBJ2-3; the match to TRBD2 covers 14 bases. CDR1 is SGHAT and CDR2 is FQNNGV in the germline V gene. J lost 4 bases, V lost 5 bases, and 11 bases had no gene match. CDR3 length: 18 residues.

The CDR3 DNA sequence: TGCGCCAGCAGCTTGGGGGGTAGCGGGGCCTCGGAGACCCAGTACTTC. Translated, it gives CASSLGGSGASETQYF. This rearrangement joins TRBV5-1 to TRBJ2-5, with 8 nucleotides matching TRBD2. There are 16 residues in the CDR3. V dropped 0 bases and J dropped 5; count of bases not matched to a gene: 9. Germline assignment: CDR1 SGHRS and CDR2 YFSETQ.

This clone was recorded only once. J is TRBJ1-5 and V is TRBV12-3 or TRBV12-4; a weak D match, TRBD1 (5 bases). The CDR3 contains 13 residues. V dropped 6 bases and J dropped 6 bases, with 12 bases sitting between them. The CDR3 loop reads CASRGLGGQPQHF. The CDR3 DNA sequence: TGTGCCAGCAGAGGGCTGGGGGGTCAGCCCCAGCATTTT.

This chain's CDR3 is CASSAIQRGSDTQYF. Written as DNA, the CDR3 is TGTGCCAGTAGTGCGATCCAGCGGGGGTCAGATACGCAGTATTTT. The rearrangement uses TRBV19 and TRBJ2-3, with 8 nucleotides matching TRBD2. J lost 4 bases, V lost 5 bases, and 8 bases had no gene match. Germline V gene data show CDR1 as LNHDA and CDR2 as SQIVND (reference sequence). The CDR3 consists of 15 residues.

The chain links TRBV7-8 to TRBJ1-2, with a weak D call TRBD1 (6 bases). V was trimmed by 5 bases and J by 7 bases, leaving 11 bases between them. Germline V gene data show CDR1 as SGHVS and CDR2 as FQNEAQ. The CDR3 totals 12 residues. The CDR3 region has the DNA TGTGCCAGCAGCCCAGGGGATTCTGGCTACACCTTC. Protein: CASSPGDSGYTF.

The chain uses TRBV6-4 and TRBJ1-5, with 9 bases matching TRBD1. Unmatched junction bases numbered 9, after V lost 8 bases and J lost 7 bases. Germline lookup yields CDR1 MRHNA and CDR2 SNTAGT. This CDR3 contains 14 residues. CDR3 loop: CASSETGGRQPQHF. Here the CDR3 DNA reads TGTGCCAGCTCCGAGACAGGGGGGAGACAGCCCCAGCATTTT.

J is TRBJ1-1 and V is TRBV6-5; D remains unclear. CDR1 is MNHEY, CDR2 SVGAGI, per germline. V dropped 0 bases and J dropped 6 bases, with 17 bases sitting between them. This CDR3 is built from 16 residues. CDR3 protein: CASSYSTAVRRAEAFF. The DNA for the CDR3 is TGTGCCAGCAGTTACTCGACGGCGGTTCGACGCGCTGAAGCTTTCTTT.

A few counts support this clone. The chain links TRBV12-5 to TRBJ2-7, with D perhaps matching TRBD2 (7 bases). Trimming took off 6 bases at V and 3 bases at J, with 18 bases between the two ends. The CDR3 sequence is 15 residues long. CDR1 is LGHNT and CDR2 is FRNRAP in the germline V gene. CDR3 nucleotides: TGTGCTAGTGGACGCCAAGCGGGACATTTCTACGAGCAGTACTTC. It is translated as CASGRQAGHFYEQYF.

The chain employs TRBV27 and TRBJ1-2; 7 bases fit TRBD1. Germline V gene lookup returns CDR1 MNHEY and CDR2 SMNVEV (reference sequence). J lost 0 bases, V lost 7 bases, and 11 bases had no gene match. The CDR3 covers 16 residues. The CDR3: CASTKRGTATNYGYTF. The CDR3 bases are TGTGCCAGCACCAAGAGGGGGACAGCTACTAACTATGGCTACACCTTC.

A single count supports this clone. This chain joins TRBV5-4 and TRBJ1-1, with D perhaps TRBD1 (6 bases). V was shortened by 4 bases and J by 1 base, with 11 bases between the two germline ends. CDR1 and CDR2 from the germline V gene are SGHNT and YYREEE (reference sequence). The CDR3 extends over 14 amino acids. The CDR3 loop is CASSQDSQNTEAFF. CDR3 bases: TGTGCCAGCAGCCAGGACAGCCAGAACACTGAAGCTTTCTTT.

V usage is TRBV9 and J usage is TRBJ2-1; 8 bases match TRBD1. The CDR3 sequence is 15 residues long. The V gene end was trimmed by 3 bases and the J gene end by 4 bases; junction bases not matched to a gene: 6. CDR1 and CDR2 from the germline V gene are SGDLS and YYNGEE. This CDR3 is CASSATGQGYNEQFF. The CDR3 coding sequence is TGTGCCAGCAGCGCCACAGGACAGGGATACAATGAGCAGTTCTTC.

The rearrangement links TRBV5-4 to TRBJ2-7; 8 bases are a match to TRBD1. The germline V gene encodes CDR1 SGHNT and CDR2 YYREEE (reference sequence). V dropped 4 bases and J dropped 1; count of bases not matched to a gene: 22. The CDR3 totals 20 residues. In DNA, the CDR3 is TGTGCCAGCAGCGAACCGGGACAGGCTAATTTCATCGGATATTCCTACGAGCAGTACTTC. It translates to CASSEPGQANFIGYSYEQYF. Full variable domain (missing parts from reference TRBV5-4 and TRBJ2-7): ETGVTQSPTHLIKTRGQQVTLRCSSQSGHNTVSWYQQALGQGPQFIFQYYREEENGRGNFPPRFSGLQFPNYSSELNVNALELDDSALYLCASSEPGQANFIGYSYEQYFGPGTRLTVT.

This chain connects TRBV4-2 to TRBJ1-2; 8 nucleotides align to TRBD1. The CDR3 runs to 15 residues. The V segment lost 4 bases and the J segment 8 bases; nucleotides outside the gene matches: 12. Germline lookup yields CDR1 LGHNA and CDR2 YNFKEQ. CDR3 nucleotide sequence: TGTGCCAGCAGCCGAACTAACAGGGGGGGAAGAGGCTACACCTTC. As protein: CASSRTNRGGRGYTF.

The chain employs TRBV4-2 and TRBJ2-3; D is ambiguous. The V gene lost 1 base and the J gene lost 2 bases, with 10 bases spanning the gap. This CDR3 is built from 15 residues. The germline gives CDR1 LGHNA, CDR2 YNFKEQ. This CDR3 reads CASSQAEEHTDTQYF. In nucleotides, the CDR3 is TGTGCCAGCAGCCAAGCAGAGGAACACACAGATACGCAGTATTTT.

This clone has more than one count but fewer than ten. V is TRBV2 and J is TRBJ2-7; 7 nucleotides match TRBD2. Germline CDR1 is SNHLY and CDR2 is FYNNEI. This CDR3 contains 15 residues. V was pared by 3 bases and J by 2 bases, with 7 bases of the junction left unmatched. The CDR3 region has the DNA TGTGCCAGCAGTGAGGGAGGGTGGGGAGCCTACGAGCAGTACTTC. Translated: CASSEGGWGAYEQYF.

V usage is TRBV10-3 and J usage is TRBJ1-1, with TRBD1 as a possible D gene (6 bases). Germline-derived CDR1 and CDR2 are ENHRY and SYGVKD. Trimming shortened V by 7 bases and J by 1 base, and 10 bases separated the two germline ends. This CDR3 region has 13 residues. The DNA for the CDR3 is TGTGCCATCAATCGACAGGCGAACACTGAAGCTTTCTTT. It specifies CAINRQANTEAFF.

The chain couples TRBV28 to TRBJ2-2; 9 bases line up with TRBD2. The CDR3 loop spans 16 amino acids. V shed 6 bases and J 2 bases; nucleotides not matched to a gene: 7. The germline V gene has CDR1 MDHEN and CDR2 SYDVKM. The CDR3 DNA reads as TGTGCCAGCAGCCGGCTAGCGGGATTAAACACCGGGGAGCTGTTTTTT. Translated, it gives CASSRLAGLNTGELFF.

The chain uses TRBV10-3 and TRBJ2-1; no clear D gene. This CDR3 is built from 15 residues. Germline CDR1 ENHRY, CDR2 SYGVKD. The V end lost 3 bases, the J end lost 3 bases, and 12 bases lay between the germline ends. CDR3 coding DNA: TGTGCCATCAGTGAAGAGACACAGATCTACAATGAGCAGTTCTTC. Translating it yields CAISEETQIYNEQFF.

The gene calls are TRBV5-1 and TRBJ1-3; TRBD1 might be the D (5 bases). V was trimmed by 4 bases and J by 3 bases, leaving 23 bases between them. The CDR3 has 18 amino acids. Germline CDR1 SGHRS, CDR2 YFSETQ. The CDR3 coding sequence is TGCGCCAGCAGCCAGACCCTCACAGGATTAAGGAGTGGAAACACCATATATTTT. Amino acid sequence: CASSQTLTGLRSGNTIYF. The variable domain in full, with the rest retrieved from reference TRBV5-1 and TRBJ1-3, is KAGVTQTPRYLIKTRGQQVTLSCSPISGHRSVSWYQQTPGQGLQFLFEYFSETQRNKGNFPGRFSGRQFSNSRSEMNVSTLELGDSALYLCASSQTLTGLRSGNTIYFGEGSWLTVV.

The chain employs TRBV12-3 or TRBV12-4 and TRBJ2-2; D might be TRBD2 (6 bases). The CDR3 length is 13 residues. Trimming stripped 3 bases from V and 11 bases from J, with 13 bases between. The CDR3 DNA is TGTGCCAGCAGTTTGACTAGAGTGGGAGAGCTGTTTTTT. It codes for CASSLTRVGELFF.

The rearrangement uses TRBV5-1 and TRBJ2-3, with 12 bases identical to TRBD2. The junction had 2 bases not matched to a gene; V was cut back by 0 bases and J by 0 bases. Germline V gene lookup returns CDR1 SGHRS and CDR2 YFSETQ. CDR3 length: 17 amino acids. The CDR3 DNA reads as TGCGCCAGCAGCTTGGCCGGGACTAGCGGGAGCACAGATACGCAGTATTTT. This translates into CASSLAGTSGSTDTQYF.

Many counts were recorded for this clone. This sequence joins TRBV18 and TRBJ1-1, with D unresolved. CDR1 and CDR2 (germline): KGHSH, LQKENI. The V end lost 3 bases, the J end lost 5 bases, and 10 bases lay between the germline ends. This CDR3 has 13 residues. The CDR3 protein is CASSPLTGTEAFF. The CDR3 nucleotides are TGTGCCAGCTCACCTTTGACTGGGACTGAAGCTTTCTTT.

The chain is built from TRBV7-2 and TRBJ2-7, with TRBD2 matching 8 bases. The V gene end was trimmed by 1 base and the J gene end by 6 bases; junction bases not matched to a gene: 11. There are 16 residues in the CDR3. Germline V CDR1 and CDR2: SGHTA, FQGNSA. The CDR3 here is CASSLESWAGGGEQYF. In DNA form, the CDR3 reads TGTGCCAGCAGCTTAGAAAGTTGGGCGGGGGGAGGCGAGCAGTACTTC.

The V call is TRBV5-4, the J call TRBJ2-7; D may be TRBD1 (6 bases). The CDR3 is 12 amino acids. CDR1 SGHNT and CDR2 YYREEE come from the germline V gene (reference sequence). Trimming shortened V by 4 bases and J by 4 bases, and 9 bases separated the two germline ends. This CDR3 reads CASSTGQYEQYF. The CDR3 coding sequence is TGTGCCAGCAGCACCGGACAGTACGAGCAGTACTTC.

J is TRBJ2-1 and V is TRBV29-1; 9 nucleotides agree with TRBD2. The CDR3 is made up of 13 amino acids. The junction had 11 bases not matched to a gene; V was cut back by 8 bases and J by 9 bases. Germline CDR1 reads SQVTM; CDR2 reads ANQGSEA. The CDR3 region has the DNA TGCAGCCTTACTCCGGGACTAGCTGGTGAGCAGTTCTTC. Protein product: CSLTPGLAGEQFF.

This chain joins TRBV2 and TRBJ1-5, with D perhaps TRBD1 (6 bases). Germline CDR1 and CDR2: SNHLY and FYNNEI. This CDR3 spans 17 amino acids. V dropped 1 base and J dropped 0 bases, with 13 bases sitting between them. CDR3 protein: CASSEEDRNYSNQPQHF. CDR3 coding DNA: TGTGCCAGCAGTGAAGAGGACAGAAATTATAGCAATCAGCCCCAGCATTTT.

This chain connects TRBV5-6 to TRBJ2-5, with a weak D call TRBD1 (5 bases). Per germline, CDR1 SGHDT and CDR2 YYEEEE. Trimming removed 1 base at V and 4 bases at J, with 11 bases between. CDR3 length: 14 amino acids. This CDR3 is CASSLRPQGETQYF. The CDR3 nucleotides are TGTGCCAGCAGCTTGAGGCCTCAGGGAGAGACCCAGTACTTC.